These 30 T cell receptor beta chains came from one sample sequenced in a study of identical twins. TCRdb re-called the 5' RACE reads with MiXCR, one entry per CDR3 protein. The sample contains some 690,000 distinct CDR3 sequences, around 20% of which appear only once. These records were also assigned to another study, of T cells expressing NK-cell markers.

What was sequenced was PBMCs. The receptors come from a woman younger than 35 in good health.

This clonotype was observed many times. The genes are TRBV3-1 and TRBJ2-3, with D perhaps TRBD1 (6 bases). In germline, CDR1 is LGHDT, CDR2 YNNKEL (reference sequence). The CDR3 extends over 17 amino acids. Between the trimmed V and J ends, which lost 0 bases and 3 bases, there was a span of 16 bases. CDR3 in DNA: TGTGCCAGCAGCCAAGAAAATACAGGGTGGATGACAGATACGCAGTATTTT. Its translation is CASSQENTGWMTDTQYF.

This clonotype was seen repeatedly, ten times or more. The chain joins TRBV12-3 or TRBV12-4 to TRBJ2-1; 8 nucleotides agree with TRBD2. With 6 bases clipped from V and 7 bases from J, the junction kept 8 bases outside the gene matches. The length of the CDR3 is 14 residues. CDR3 DNA: TGTGCCAGCAGCCGTGGGACTAGTCGAAATGAGCAGTTCTTC. It yields the protein CASSRGTSRNEQFF.

This rearrangement joins TRBV5-1 to TRBJ2-4, with 10 bases fitting TRBD2. This CDR3 comprises 15 residues. Per germline, CDR1 SGHRS and CDR2 YFSETQ. J gave up 10 bases and V 5 bases, and 12 bases lay outside the gene matches. CDR3 in DNA: TGCGCCAGCAGAGACGGACTAGCGGCGATATCTATTCAGTACTTC. Protein: CASRDGLAAISIQYF.

The chain is built from TRBV5-6 and TRBJ2-1; D might be TRBD1 (5 bases). Per germline, CDR1 SGHDT and CDR2 YYEEEE. V lost 3 bases to trimming and J lost 0 bases, with 16 bases between them. The length of the CDR3 is 17 residues. In DNA, the CDR3 is TGTGCCAGCAGCTCCGCAACGCGACAGCTCTCCTACAATGAGCAGTTCTTC. Residues: CASSSATRQLSYNEQFF.

This clonotype was seen more than once but under ten times. The chain has TRBV9 and TRBJ2-7; 10 bases are shared with TRBD2. There are 13 residues in the CDR3. J lost 7 bases, V lost 0 bases, and 1 base had no gene match. The germline V gene has CDR1 SGDLS and CDR2 YYNGEE. The CDR3, as DNA: TGTGCCAGCAGCGTAGTACTAGCGGGAGAGCAGTACTTC. Residues: CASSVVLAGEQYF. The variable domain in full, with the rest retrieved from reference TRBV9 and TRBJ2-7, is DSGVTQTPKHLITATGQRVTLRCSPRSGDLSVYWYQQSLDQGLQFLIQYYNGEERAKGNILERFSAQQFPDLHSELNLSSLELGDSALYFCASSVVLAGEQYFGPGTRLTVT.

This clonotype was counted a few times. V is TRBV29-1 and J is TRBJ1-1; D is perhaps TRBD1 (6 bases). Germline loops: CDR1 SQVTM, CDR2 ANQGSEA. The V end lost 4 bases, the J end lost 5 bases, and 8 bases lay between the germline ends. The CDR3 spans 11 residues. The DNA for the CDR3 is TGCAGCGTTGGTAGGGGGACTGAAGCTTTCTTT. Translating gives CSVGRGTEAFF.

This clonotype came up a few times. The chain carries TRBV3-1 and TRBJ2-1; D is uncertain. The CDR3 contains 13 residues. Per germline, CDR1 LGHDT and CDR2 YNNKEL (reference sequence). V was trimmed by 2 bases and J by 8 bases, leaving 10 bases between them. CDR3 in DNA: TGTGCCAGCAGCCAAAACCTAAGAGATGAGCAGTTCTTC. It is translated as CASSQNLRDEQFF.

The chain uses TRBV15 and TRBJ2-1, with D maybe TRBD2 (5 bases). V was clipped by 5 bases and J by 0 bases, with 17 bases between them. Germline V gene lookup returns CDR1 LNHNV and CDR2 YYDKDF (reference sequence). The CDR3 runs 17 residues. This chain's CDR3 is CATSPRLGVSSYNEQFF. The CDR3 DNA reads TGTGCCACCAGCCCCCGCCTCGGGGTCTCCTCCTACAATGAGCAGTTCTTC.

This chain uses TRBV20-1 with TRBJ2-2; 8 bases match TRBD2. V gave up 6 bases and J gave up 4 bases; unmatched junction bases: 7. The CDR3 length is 14 residues. Germline CDR1 is DFQATT and CDR2 is SNEGSKA (reference sequence). The CDR3 DNA reads as TGCAGTGCGATTCGGGAGGGCCTCACCGGGGAGCTGTTTTTT. This codes for CSAIREGLTGELFF.

The V gene is TRBV29-1, the J gene TRBJ2-2; D remains ambiguous. Germline lookup yields CDR1 SQVTM and CDR2 ANQGSEA. Trimming stripped 2 bases from V and 6 bases from J, with 10 bases between. The CDR3 extends over 13 amino acids. In nucleotides, the CDR3 is TGCAGCGTTGAATATCGAGTCGCCGGGGAGCTGTTTTTT. Protein product: CSVEYRVAGELFF.

This chain connects TRBV7-9 to TRBJ2-5; D perhaps matches TRBD1 (6 bases). The CDR3 is 13 residues long. The germline V and J ends were trimmed by 4 bases and 5 bases, with 11 bases remaining between them. CDR1 SEHNR and CDR2 FQNEAQ come from the germline V gene (reference sequence). CDR3 loop: CASSYAGEETQYF. The DNA of the CDR3 is TGTGCCAGCAGCTACGCAGGGGAGGAGACCCAGTACTTC.

In its sample, this clonotype was seen a few times. This chain links TRBV7-2 with TRBJ2-7; the D gene is possibly TRBD2 (5 bases). CDR1 SGHTA and CDR2 FQGNSA come from the germline V gene. V lost 2 bases and J 2 bases, leaving 10 bases between the germline ends. This CDR3 has 14 residues. The CDR3: CASSLSRGTYEQYF. CDR3 sequence (DNA): TGTGCCAGCAGCTTAAGTAGAGGGACCTACGAGCAGTACTTC.

This clonotype was seen at least ten times. The rearrangement joins TRBV2 to TRBJ1-5; 12 bases map to TRBD1. Germline V lookup: CDR1 SNHLY, CDR2 FYNNEI. V shed 11 bases, J shed 6 bases, and the junction held 14 bases outside the gene matches. The CDR3 spans 16 residues. CDR3 DNA sequence: TGTGCCTCACCGGGACAGGGGGCGGTGGGGGGTCAGCCCCAGCATTTT. Protein product: CASPGQGAVGGQPQHF.

The chain links TRBV20-1 to TRBJ2-3; 11 nucleotides line up with TRBD2. With V trimmed by 6 bases and J by 9 bases, 8 bases remained unmatched. In germline, CDR1 is DFQATT, CDR2 SNEGSKA (reference sequence). The CDR3 has 13 amino acids. Written as DNA, the CDR3 is TGCAGTGCACAGAGACTAGCGGGGCTGACGCAGTATTTT. Translating gives CSAQRLAGLTQYF.

This clonotype turned up a few times. The chain links TRBV5-1 to TRBJ2-1; 13 positions match TRBD2. Unmatched junction bases numbered 6, after V lost 4 bases and J lost 2 bases. Per germline, CDR1 SGHRS and CDR2 YFSETQ. This CDR3 is 17 amino acids long. CDR3 bases: TGCGCCAGCAGCCATGGACTAGCGGGGGATACCTACAATGAGCAGTTCTTC. It is translated as CASSHGLAGDTYNEQFF.

The sample holds a few counts of this clonotype. The V call is TRBV24-1, the J call TRBJ2-2; 12 nucleotides line up with TRBD2. V trimming: 3 bases; J trimming: 1 base; junction bases outside the gene matches: 2. Germline V lookup: CDR1 KGHDR, CDR2 SFDVKD. This CDR3 is built from 17 residues. The DNA for the CDR3 is TGTGCCACCAGTGATGGGACTAGCGGGTGGAACACCGGGGAGCTGTTTTTT. Translation gives CATSDGTSGWNTGELFF.

This clonotype was detected a few times. The V gene is TRBV12-3 or TRBV12-4, the J gene TRBJ1-2; weak D call: TRBD1 (6 bases). Trimming removed 4 bases from V and 8 bases from J, with 14 bases in between. This CDR3 spans 13 amino acids. CDR3 sequence reads: CASSSDSMNGYTF. The CDR3 DNA reads as TGTGCCAGCAGTTCGGACAGTATGAACGGCTACACCTTC.

This clonotype occurred once. The J gene is TRBJ2-3, the V gene TRBV7-3; D tentatively fits TRBD1 or TRBD2 (5 bases each). Per the germline V gene, CDR1 is SGHTA and CDR2 is FQGTGA. V lost 0 bases and J 3 bases, leaving 13 bases between the germline ends. The CDR3 has 16 residues. This CDR3 reads CASSLTGTVRTDTQYF. The DNA for the CDR3 is TGTGCCAGCAGCTTAACCGGGACCGTGAGGACAGATACGCAGTATTTT.

The table lists this clonotype with many counts. V and J are TRBV20-1 and TRBJ1-1; TRBD1 might be the D (6 bases). Germline V gives CDR1 DFQATT, CDR2 SNEGSKA (reference sequence). The CDR3 length is 16 residues. The V end was cut by 0 bases, the J end by 2 bases, with 16 bases between. CDR3 sequence: CSARDNRAAFNTEAFF. CDR3 DNA sequence: TGCAGTGCTAGAGATAACAGGGCTGCTTTTAACACTGAAGCTTTCTTT.

This clonotype turned up a few times. The chain uses TRBV20-1 and TRBJ1-1; D gene uncertain. CDR3 size: 13 residues. CDR1 and CDR2 from the germline V gene are DFQATT and SNEGSKA (reference sequence). Trimming cost V 6 bases and J 1 base, with 12 bases left between them. Written as DNA, the CDR3 is TGCAGTGCAAGAAAGGGAACGAACACTGAAGCTTTCTTT. It codes for CSARKGTNTEAFF.

The table lists this clonotype with a few counts. This chain joins TRBV15 and TRBJ2-1; D uncertain. The CDR3 contains 14 residues. Trimming took off 5 bases at V and 5 bases at J, with 13 bases between the two ends. Germline V gene lookup returns CDR1 LNHNV and CDR2 YYDKDF (reference sequence). CDR3 DNA sequence: TGTGCCACCAGCGGCATTAACACCCACAATGAGCAGTTCTTC. Translating gives CATSGINTHNEQFF.

The V and J genes are TRBV15 and TRBJ2-3, with D unresolved. Trimming cost V 5 bases and J 5 bases, with 8 bases left between them. The V gene's germline CDR1 is LNHNV and CDR2 YYDKDF (reference sequence). The CDR3 contains 12 residues. DNA of the CDR3: TGTGCCACCAGCGGAGTGGGAGATACGCAGTATTTT. Its protein product is CATSGVGDTQYF.

The rearrangement uses TRBV3-1 and TRBJ2-5; 9 nucleotides match TRBD2. There are 14 residues in the CDR3. V trimming: 4 bases; J trimming: 8 bases; junction bases outside the gene matches: 8. Germline V lookup: CDR1 LGHDT, CDR2 YNNKEL (reference sequence). CDR3 region: CASSPRLAALTQYF. The CDR3 DNA is TGTGCCAGCAGCCCGCGACTAGCGGCTCTAACCCAGTACTTC.

V and J are TRBV7-9 and TRBJ2-5; D possibly matches TRBD1 or TRBD2 (6 bases each). Germline V gives CDR1 SEHNR, CDR2 FQNEAQ (reference sequence). V was trimmed by 7 bases and J by 5 bases, leaving 14 bases between them. The CDR3 runs 13 residues. CDR3 in amino acids: CASILGGGETQYF. The CDR3 DNA follows: TGTGCCAGCATCCTAGGGGGAGGTGAGACCCAGTACTTC.

This clonotype came up a few times. This sequence joins TRBV20-1 and TRBJ2-5; D could derive from TRBD1 or TRBD2 (5 bases each). V shed 5 bases and J shed 5 bases, with 12 bases lying between them. There are 12 residues in the CDR3. Germline V lookup: CDR1 DFQATT, CDR2 SNEGSKA (reference sequence). CDR3 coding DNA: TGCAGTGCTGGGGGTTCTTCTGAGACCCAGTACTTC. Protein sequence: CSAGGSSETQYF.

The gene calls are TRBV5-1 and TRBJ2-3; D gene unclear. Germline assignment: CDR1 SGHRS and CDR2 YFSETQ. The V and J ends lost 4 bases and 2 bases respectively, with 17 bases between them. This CDR3 spans 16 amino acids. CDR3 bases: TGCGCCAGCAGCCCGCCGGCGGATCCGTACACAGATACGCAGTATTTT. This translates into CASSPPADPYTDTQYF. Filled out from reference TRBV5-1 and TRBJ2-3, the complete variable domain reads KAGVTQTPRYLIKTRGQQVTLSCSPISGHRSVSWYQQTPGQGLQFLFEYFSETQRNKGNFPGRFSGRQFSNSRSEMNVSTLELGDSALYLCASSPPADPYTDTQYFGPGTRLTVL.

The J gene is TRBJ2-5, the V gene TRBV5-1; D perhaps matches TRBD2 (6 bases). Trimming stripped 0 bases from V and 6 bases from J, with 12 bases between. CDR3 length equals 14 residues. The V gene's germline CDR1 is SGHRS and CDR2 YFSETQ. The CDR3 nucleotides read TGCGCCAGCAGCTTGGATGGGGGGAGAAAGACCCAGTACTTC. Translation: CASSLDGGRKTQYF.

This clonotype was observed at least ten times. V is TRBV9 and J is TRBJ2-1, with D unclear. Trimming removed 3 bases at V and 0 bases at J, with 10 bases between. Germline CDR1 reads SGDLS; CDR2 reads YYNGEE. The CDR3 runs to 15 residues. This CDR3 reads CASSEPYSSYNEQFF. The CDR3 nucleotides read TGTGCCAGCAGCGAGCCCTACTCCTCCTACAATGAGCAGTTCTTC.

This clonotype was seen a handful of times. The chain joins TRBV12-3 or TRBV12-4 to TRBJ2-6; 8 bases agree with TRBD1. V was clipped by 0 bases and J by 0 bases; unmatched bases: 4. The CDR3 contains 18 residues. CDR3 residues: CASSLAGTGASGANVLTF. The DNA for the CDR3 is TGTGCCAGCAGTTTAGCCGGGACAGGAGCCTCTGGGGCCAACGTCCTGACTTTC.

A few counts support this clonotype. The rearrangement joins TRBV27 to TRBJ1-2; D perhaps matches TRBD1 (5 bases). CDR3 size: 15 residues. Between the trimmed V and J ends, which lost 4 bases and 9 bases, there was a span of 21 bases. Germline CDR1 reads MNHEY; CDR2 reads SMNVEV (reference sequence). CDR3 nucleotides: TGTGCCAGCAGTTCCCCACTCAGAGGGGTCCATAGCTACACCTTC. Encoded protein: CASSSPLRGVHSYTF.